This record concerns one TCR beta chain sequence. In TCRdb, the RT-PCR reads were re-called with MiXCR into one record per CDR3 protein. The sample lists about 540,000 distinct CDR3 sequences, less than 25% occurring once. Trimming removed 4 bases at V and 0 bases at J, with 11 bases between. Germline CDR1 is MNHNS and CDR2 is SASEGT. This CDR3 spans 15 amino acids. The data were taken from a study of response to subunit inactivated influenza vaccine. A further study also used this sample, focusing on T cells expressing NK-cell markers. That paper notes: Template switching by 5'RACE with UMIs generated the TCR beta cDNA. Sequenced donors, eight in total, included seven who were HCMV-seropositive and one who was seronegative. Six of the donors carried dominant NKG2C+ clonotypes that took up roughly 1.0-8% of their CD8+ T cells. Once again these clonotypes came out on top in the CD3+CD56-NKG2C+ fraction of four donors.

The clonotype originates from a man aged 45-65 years who received an inactivated influenza vaccine. The chain carries TRBV6-1 and TRBJ2-3; no clear D. Sequenced here: CD4+ T cells sorted from PBMCs, sampled about 11 days after vaccination. The CDR3 here is CASSGWTASTDTQYF. The CDR3 DNA follows: TGTGCCAGCAGTGGATGGACGGCTAGCACAGATACGCAGTATTTT.